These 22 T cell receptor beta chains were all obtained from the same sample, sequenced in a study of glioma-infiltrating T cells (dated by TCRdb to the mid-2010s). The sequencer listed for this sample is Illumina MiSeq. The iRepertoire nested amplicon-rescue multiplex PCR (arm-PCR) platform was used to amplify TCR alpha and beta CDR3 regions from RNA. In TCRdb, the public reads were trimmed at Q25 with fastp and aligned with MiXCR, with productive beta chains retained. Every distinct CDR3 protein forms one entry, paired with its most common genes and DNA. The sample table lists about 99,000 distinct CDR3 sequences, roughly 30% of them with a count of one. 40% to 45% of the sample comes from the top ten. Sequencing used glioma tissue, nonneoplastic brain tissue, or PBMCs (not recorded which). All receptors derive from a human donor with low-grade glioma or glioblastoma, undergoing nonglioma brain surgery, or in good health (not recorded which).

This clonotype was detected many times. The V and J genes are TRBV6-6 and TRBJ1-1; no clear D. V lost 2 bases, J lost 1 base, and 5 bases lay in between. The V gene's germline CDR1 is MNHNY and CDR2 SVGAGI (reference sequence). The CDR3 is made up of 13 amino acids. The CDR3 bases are TGTGCCAGCAGTTACACCAAGAACACTGAAGCTTTCTTT. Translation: CASSYTKNTEAFF.

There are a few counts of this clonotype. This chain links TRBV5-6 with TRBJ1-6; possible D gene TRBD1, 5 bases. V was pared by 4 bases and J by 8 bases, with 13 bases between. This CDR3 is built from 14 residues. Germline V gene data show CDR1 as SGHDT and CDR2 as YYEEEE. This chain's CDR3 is CASSGRQGYSPLHF. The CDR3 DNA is TGTGCCAGCAGCGGTCGCCAGGGTTATTCACCCCTCCACTTT.

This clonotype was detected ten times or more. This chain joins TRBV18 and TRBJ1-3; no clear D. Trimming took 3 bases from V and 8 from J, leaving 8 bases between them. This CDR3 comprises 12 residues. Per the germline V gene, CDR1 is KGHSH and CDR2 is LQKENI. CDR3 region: CASSPSGDTIYF. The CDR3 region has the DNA TGTGCCAGCTCACCTAGCGGAGACACCATATATTTT.

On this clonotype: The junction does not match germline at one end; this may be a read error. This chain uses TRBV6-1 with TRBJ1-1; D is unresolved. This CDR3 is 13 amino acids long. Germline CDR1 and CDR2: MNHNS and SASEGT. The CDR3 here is CASSKTQNTEAFF. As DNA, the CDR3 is TGTGCCAGCAGTAAGACACAGAACACCGAAGCTTTCTTT.

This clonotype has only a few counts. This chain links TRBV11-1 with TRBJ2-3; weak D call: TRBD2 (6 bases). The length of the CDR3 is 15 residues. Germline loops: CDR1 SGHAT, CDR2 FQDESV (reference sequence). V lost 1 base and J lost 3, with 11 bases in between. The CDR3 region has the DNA TGTGCCAGCAGCTTAGGGCCCCGGGAGACAGATACGCAGTATTTT. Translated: CASSLGPRETDTQYF.

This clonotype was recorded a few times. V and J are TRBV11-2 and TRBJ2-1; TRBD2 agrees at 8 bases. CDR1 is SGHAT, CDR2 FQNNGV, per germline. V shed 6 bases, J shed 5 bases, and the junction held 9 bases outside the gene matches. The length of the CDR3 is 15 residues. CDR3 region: CASRPLRGVHNEQFF. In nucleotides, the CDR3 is TGTGCCAGCAGACCTTTGCGGGGGGTCCACAATGAGCAGTTCTTC.

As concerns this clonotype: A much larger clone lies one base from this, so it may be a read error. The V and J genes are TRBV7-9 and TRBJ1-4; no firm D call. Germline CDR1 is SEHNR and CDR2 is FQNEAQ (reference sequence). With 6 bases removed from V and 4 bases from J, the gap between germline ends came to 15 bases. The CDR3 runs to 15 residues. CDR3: CASRREDGYNEKLFF. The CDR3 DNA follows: TGTGCCAGCAGAAGGGAGGACGGTTATAATGAAAAACTGTTTTTT.

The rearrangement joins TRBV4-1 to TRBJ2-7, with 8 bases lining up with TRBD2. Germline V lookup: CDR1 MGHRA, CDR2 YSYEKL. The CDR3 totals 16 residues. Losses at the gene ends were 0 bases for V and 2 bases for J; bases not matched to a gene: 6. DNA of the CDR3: TGCGCCAGCAGCCAAGATCTGGCGGGGGGCCCCTACGAGCAGTACTTC. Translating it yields CASSQDLAGGPYEQYF.

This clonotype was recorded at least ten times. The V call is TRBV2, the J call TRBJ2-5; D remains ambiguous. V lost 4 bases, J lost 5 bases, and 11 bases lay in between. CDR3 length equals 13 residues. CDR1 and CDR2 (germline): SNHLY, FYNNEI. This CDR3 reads CASSVGLVETQYF. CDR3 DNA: TGTGCCAGCAGTGTCGGGCTGGTGGAGACCCAGTACTTC.

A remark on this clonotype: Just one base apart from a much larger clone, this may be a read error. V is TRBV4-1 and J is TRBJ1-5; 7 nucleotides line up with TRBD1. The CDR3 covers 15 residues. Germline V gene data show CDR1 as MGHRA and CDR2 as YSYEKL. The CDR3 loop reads CAGSQGGTSAQPQHF. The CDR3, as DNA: TGCGCCGGCAGCCAGGGGGGGACGTCGGCCCAGCCCCAGCATTTT.

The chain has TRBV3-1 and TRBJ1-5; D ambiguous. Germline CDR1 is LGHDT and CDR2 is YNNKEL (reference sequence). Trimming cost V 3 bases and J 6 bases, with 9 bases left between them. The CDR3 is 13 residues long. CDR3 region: CASSQGSTQPQHF. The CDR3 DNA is TGTGCCAGCAGCCAGGGGTCGACTCAGCCCCAGCATTTT.

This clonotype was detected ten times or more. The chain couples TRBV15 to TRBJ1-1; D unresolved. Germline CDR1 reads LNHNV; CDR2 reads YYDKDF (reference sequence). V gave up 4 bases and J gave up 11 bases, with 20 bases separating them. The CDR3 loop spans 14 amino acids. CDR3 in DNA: TGTGCCACCAGCAATGACGGGATTGTAGTTGAGGCTTTCTTT. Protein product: CATSNDGIVVEAFF.

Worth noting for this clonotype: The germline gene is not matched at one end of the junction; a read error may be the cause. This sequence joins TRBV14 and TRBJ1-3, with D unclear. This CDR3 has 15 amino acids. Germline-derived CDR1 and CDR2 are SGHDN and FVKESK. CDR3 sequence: CASGQVGVSGNTIYF. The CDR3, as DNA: TGTGCCAGCGGCCAAGTCGGCGTTTCTGGAAACACCATATATTTT.

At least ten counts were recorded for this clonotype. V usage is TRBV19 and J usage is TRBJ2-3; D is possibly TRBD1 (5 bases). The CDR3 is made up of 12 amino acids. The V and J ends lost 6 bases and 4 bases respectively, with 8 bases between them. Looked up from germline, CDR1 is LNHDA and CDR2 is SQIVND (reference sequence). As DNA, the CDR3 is TGTGCCAGTAGGACAGCTCCAGATACGCAGTATTTT. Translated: CASRTAPDTQYF.

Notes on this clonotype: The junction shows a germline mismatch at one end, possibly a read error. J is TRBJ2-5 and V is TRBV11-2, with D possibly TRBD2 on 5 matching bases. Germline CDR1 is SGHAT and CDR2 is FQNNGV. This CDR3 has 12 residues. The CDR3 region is CASSYDGETKYF. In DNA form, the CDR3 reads TGTGCCAGCAGCTACGACGGGGAGACCAAGTACTTC.

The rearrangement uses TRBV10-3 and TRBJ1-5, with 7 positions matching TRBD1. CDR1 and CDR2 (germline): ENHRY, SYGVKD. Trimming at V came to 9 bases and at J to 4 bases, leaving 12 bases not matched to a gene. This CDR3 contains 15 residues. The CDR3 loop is CAIASGTAQNQPQHF. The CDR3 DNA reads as TGTGCCATAGCATCCGGGACAGCTCAGAATCAGCCCCAGCATTTT.

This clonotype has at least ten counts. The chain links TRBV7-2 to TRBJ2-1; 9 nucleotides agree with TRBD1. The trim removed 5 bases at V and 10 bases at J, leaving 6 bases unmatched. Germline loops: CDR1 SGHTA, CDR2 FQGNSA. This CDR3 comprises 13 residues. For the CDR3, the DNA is TGTGCCAGCAGCCAACAGGGGGCAGTGGAGCAGTTCTTC. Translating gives CASSQQGAVEQFF.

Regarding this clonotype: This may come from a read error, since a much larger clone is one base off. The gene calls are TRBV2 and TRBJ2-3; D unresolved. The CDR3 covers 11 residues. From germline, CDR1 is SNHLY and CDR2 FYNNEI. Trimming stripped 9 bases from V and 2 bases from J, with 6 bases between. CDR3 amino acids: CARSVTDTQYF. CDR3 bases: TGTGCCAGAAGCGTCACAGATACGCAGTATTTT.

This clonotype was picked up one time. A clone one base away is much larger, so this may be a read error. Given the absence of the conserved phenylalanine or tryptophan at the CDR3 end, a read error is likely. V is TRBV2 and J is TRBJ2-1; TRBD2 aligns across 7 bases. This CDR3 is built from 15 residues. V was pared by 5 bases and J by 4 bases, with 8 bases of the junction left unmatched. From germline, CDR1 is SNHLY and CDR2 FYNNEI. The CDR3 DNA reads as TGTGCCAGCAGTCCGGGACTATCACTTTACAATGAGCAGTTCCTC. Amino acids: CASSPGLSLYNEQFL.

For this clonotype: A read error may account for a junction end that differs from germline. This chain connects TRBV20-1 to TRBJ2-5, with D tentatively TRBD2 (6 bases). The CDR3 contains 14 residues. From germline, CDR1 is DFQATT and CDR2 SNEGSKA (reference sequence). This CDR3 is CSAPPGPHRETQYF. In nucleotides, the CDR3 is TGCAGTGCGCCACCGGGACCGCATCGGGAGACCCAGTACTTT.

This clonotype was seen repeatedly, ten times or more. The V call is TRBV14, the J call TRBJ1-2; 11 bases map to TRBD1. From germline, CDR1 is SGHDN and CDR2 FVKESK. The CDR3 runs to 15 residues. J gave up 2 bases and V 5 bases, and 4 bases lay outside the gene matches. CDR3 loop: CASSLGTGGNYGYTF. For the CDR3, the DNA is TGTGCCAGCAGCTTAGGGACAGGGGGGAACTATGGCTACACCTTC.

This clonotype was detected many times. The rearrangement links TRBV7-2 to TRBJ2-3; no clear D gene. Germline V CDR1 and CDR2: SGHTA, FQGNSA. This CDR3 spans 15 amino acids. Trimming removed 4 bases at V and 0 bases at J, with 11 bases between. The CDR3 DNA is TGTGCCAGCAGCTCACCGACGGCGAGCACAGATACGCAGTATTTT. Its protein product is CASSSPTASTDTQYF.